This T cell receptor (beta chain) derives from a study of metastatic and nonmetastatic thyroid tumors. Study at large: Thyroid patients, malignant and benign, had repertoires compared across blood and tumor or nodule tissue.

TCRdb re-analyzed the PCR reads using MiXCR. Here the sample spans more than 90,000 clones, more than 9.5% being singletons. Points on this clone: The antigen is not known.

Prior to thyroid surgery, none of the patients had received any treatment. Findings and caveats of the study: It was reported that TCR beta diversity was significantly higher in malignant thyroid tumors than benign nodules, in blood and tumor.

The TCR sequence derives from a female donor with papillary thyroid cancer or a benign thyroid nodule (not recorded which). Some clones in this sample may be carry-over from other donors' samples. The sequencing input was blood.

CDR3 DNA: TGTGCCAGCAGCATAAACTCCGGGACTAGCGGGGCCAATGAGCAGTTCTTC. Translating it yields CASSINSGTSGANEQFF. The genes are TRBV6-5 and TRBJ2-1; 13 nucleotides agree with TRBD2. Germline CDR1 reads MNHEY; CDR2 reads SVGAGI. The CDR3 sequence is 17 residues long. V trimming: 6 bases; J trimming: 6 bases; junction bases outside the gene matches: 11.